The source of this TCR beta chain is a study of CD8+CD57+ T cells in acquired aplastic anemia. Genomic DNA was employed as the template in profiling TCR beta VDJ and CDR3. Via MiXCR, TCRdb re-called the reads, giving one row per CDR3 protein. The data show about 150,000 distinct CDR3 sequences, 40% to 65% seen once. CD8+CD57+ cell expansion, shown by flow cytometry, had occurred in the patients selected for sequencing. This TCR came from a human donor with aplastic anemia. What was sequenced was sorted CD4+, CD8+, or CD8+CD57+ T cells (not recorded which) from PBMCs.

In nucleotides, the CDR3 is TGTGCCAGCAGCTTATGGGGAGACAATGAGCAGTTCTTC. Amino acids: CASSLWGDNEQFF. The V call is TRBV7-6, the J call TRBJ2-1; a possible D gene is TRBD2 (5 bases). The CDR3 consists of 13 residues. With 2 bases removed from V and 5 bases from J, the gap between germline ends came to 7 bases. Germline V gene lookup returns CDR1 SGHVS and CDR2 FNYEAQ.